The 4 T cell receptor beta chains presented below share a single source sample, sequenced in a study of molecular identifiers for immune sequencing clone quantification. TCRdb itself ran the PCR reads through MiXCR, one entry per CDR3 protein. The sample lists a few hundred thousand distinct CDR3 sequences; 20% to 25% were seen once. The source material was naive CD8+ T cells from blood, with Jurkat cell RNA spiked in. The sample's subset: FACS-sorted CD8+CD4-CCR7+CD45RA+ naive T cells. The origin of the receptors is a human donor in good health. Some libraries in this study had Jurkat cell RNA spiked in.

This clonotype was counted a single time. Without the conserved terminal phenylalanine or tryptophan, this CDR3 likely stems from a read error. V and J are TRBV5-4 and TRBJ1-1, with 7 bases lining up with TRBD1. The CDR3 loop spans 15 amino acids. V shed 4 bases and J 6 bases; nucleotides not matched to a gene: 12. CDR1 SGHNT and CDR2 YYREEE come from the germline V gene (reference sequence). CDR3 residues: CASSARQGGWAEAFL. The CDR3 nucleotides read TGTGCCAGCAGCGCAAGACAGGGCGGCTGGGCTGAAGCTTTCCTT.

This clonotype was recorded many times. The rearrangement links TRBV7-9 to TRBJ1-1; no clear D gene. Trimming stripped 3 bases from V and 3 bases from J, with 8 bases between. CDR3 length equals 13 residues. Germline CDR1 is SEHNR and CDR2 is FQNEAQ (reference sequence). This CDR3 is CASSFEDYTEAFF. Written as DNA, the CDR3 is TGTGCCAGCAGCTTCGAGGATTACACTGAAGCTTTCTTT. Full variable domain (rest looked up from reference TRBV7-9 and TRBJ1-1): DTGVSQNPRHKITKRGQNVTFRCDPISEHNRLYWYRQTLGQGPEFLTYFQNEAQLEKSRLLSDRFSAERPKGSFSTLEIQRTEQGDSAMYLCASSFEDYTEAFFGQGTRLTVV.

The CDR3 sequence is CASSLSGWTEREKLFF. In nucleotides, the CDR3 is TGTGCCAGCAGCCTATCCGGTTGGACCGAGAGAGAAAAACTGTTTTTT. This chain joins TRBV7-6 and TRBJ1-4; D unclear. With 5 bases removed from V and 8 bases from J, the gap between germline ends came to 21 bases. Germline loops: CDR1 SGHVS, CDR2 FNYEAQ. CDR3 length: 16 residues.

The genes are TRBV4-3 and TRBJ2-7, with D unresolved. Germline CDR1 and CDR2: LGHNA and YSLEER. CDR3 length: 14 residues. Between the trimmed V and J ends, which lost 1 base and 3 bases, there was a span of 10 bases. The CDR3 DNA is TGCGCCAGCAGCCAAGCTGGCAGAAGCTACGAGCAGTACTTC. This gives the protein CASSQAGRSYEQYF.